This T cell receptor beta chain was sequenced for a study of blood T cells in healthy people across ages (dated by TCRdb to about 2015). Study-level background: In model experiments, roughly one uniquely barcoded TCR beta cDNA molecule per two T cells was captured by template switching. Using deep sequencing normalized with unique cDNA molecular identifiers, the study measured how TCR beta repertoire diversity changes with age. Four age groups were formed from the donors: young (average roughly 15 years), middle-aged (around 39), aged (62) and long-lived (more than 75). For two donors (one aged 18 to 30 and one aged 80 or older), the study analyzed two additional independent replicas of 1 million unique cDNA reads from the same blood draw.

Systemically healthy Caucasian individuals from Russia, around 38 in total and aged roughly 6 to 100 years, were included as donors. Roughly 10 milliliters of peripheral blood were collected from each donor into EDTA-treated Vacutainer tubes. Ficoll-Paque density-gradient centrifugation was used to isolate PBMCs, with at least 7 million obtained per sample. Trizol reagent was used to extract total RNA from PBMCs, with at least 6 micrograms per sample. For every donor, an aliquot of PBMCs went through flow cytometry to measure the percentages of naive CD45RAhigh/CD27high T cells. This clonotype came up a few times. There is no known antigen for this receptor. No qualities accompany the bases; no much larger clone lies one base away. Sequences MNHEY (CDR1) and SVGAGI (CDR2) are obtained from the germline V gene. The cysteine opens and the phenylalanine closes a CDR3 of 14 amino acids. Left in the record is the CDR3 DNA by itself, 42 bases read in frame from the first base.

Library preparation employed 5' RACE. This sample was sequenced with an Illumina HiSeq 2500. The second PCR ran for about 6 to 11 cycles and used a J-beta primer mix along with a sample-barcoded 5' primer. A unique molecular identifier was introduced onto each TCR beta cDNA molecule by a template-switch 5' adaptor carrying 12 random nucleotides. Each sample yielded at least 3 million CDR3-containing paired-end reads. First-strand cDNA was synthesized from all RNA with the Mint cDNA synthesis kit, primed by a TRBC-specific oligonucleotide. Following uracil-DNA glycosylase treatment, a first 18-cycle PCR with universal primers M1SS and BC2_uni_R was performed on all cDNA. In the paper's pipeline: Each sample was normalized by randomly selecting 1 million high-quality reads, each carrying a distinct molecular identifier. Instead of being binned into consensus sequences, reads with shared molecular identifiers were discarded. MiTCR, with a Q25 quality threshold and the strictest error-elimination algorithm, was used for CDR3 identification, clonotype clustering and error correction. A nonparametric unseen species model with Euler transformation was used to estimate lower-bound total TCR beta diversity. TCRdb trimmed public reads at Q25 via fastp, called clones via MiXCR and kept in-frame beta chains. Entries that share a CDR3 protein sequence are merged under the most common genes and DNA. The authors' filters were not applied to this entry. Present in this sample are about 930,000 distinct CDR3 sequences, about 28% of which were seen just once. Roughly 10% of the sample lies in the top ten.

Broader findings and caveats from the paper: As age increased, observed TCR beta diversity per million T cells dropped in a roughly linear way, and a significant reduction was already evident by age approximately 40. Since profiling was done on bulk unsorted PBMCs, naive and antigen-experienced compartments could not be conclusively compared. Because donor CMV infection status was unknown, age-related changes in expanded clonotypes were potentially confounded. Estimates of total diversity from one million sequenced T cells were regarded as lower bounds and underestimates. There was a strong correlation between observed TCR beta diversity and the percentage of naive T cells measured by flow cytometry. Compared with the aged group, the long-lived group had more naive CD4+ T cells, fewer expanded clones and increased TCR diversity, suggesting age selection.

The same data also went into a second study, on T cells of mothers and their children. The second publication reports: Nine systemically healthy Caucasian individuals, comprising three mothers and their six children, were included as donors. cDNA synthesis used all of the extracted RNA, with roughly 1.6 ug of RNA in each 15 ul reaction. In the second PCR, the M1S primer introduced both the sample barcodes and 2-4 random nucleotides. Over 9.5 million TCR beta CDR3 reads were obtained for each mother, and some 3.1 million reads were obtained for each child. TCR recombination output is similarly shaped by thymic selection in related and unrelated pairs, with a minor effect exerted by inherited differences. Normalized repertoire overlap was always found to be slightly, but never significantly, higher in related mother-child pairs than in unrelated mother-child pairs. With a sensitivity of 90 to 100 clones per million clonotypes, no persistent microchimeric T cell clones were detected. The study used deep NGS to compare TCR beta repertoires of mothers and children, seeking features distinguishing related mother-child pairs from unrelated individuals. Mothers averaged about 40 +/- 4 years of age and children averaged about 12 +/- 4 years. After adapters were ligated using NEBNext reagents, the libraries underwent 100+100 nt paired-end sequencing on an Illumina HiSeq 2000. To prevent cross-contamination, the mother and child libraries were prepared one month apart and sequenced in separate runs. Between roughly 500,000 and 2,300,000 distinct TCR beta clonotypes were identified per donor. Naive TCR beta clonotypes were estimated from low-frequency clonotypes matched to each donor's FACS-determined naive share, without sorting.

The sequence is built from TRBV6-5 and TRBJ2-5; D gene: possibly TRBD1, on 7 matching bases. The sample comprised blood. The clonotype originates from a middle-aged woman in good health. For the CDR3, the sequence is CDFSDREVQETQYF. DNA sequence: TGTGACTTTTCTGACAGGGAGGTGCAAGAGACCCAGTACTTC.